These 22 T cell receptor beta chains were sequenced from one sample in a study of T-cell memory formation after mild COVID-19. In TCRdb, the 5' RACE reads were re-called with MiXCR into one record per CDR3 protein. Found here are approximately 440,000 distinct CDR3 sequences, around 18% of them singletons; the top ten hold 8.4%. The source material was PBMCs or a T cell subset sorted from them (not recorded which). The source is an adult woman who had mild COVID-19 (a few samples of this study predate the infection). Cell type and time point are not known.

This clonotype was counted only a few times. CDR3 sequence: CASSLLGFPGELFF. DNA of the CDR3: TGTGCCAGCAGCTTATTGGGTTTCCCCGGGGAGCTGTTTTTT. The chain links TRBV7-2 to TRBJ2-2; no definite D call. This CDR3 contains 14 residues. Germline V CDR1 and CDR2: SGHTA, FQGNSA. The V gene lost 2 bases and the J gene lost 6 bases, with 10 bases spanning the gap.

This chain's CDR3 is CASSLGGRADNEQFF. The CDR3 coding sequence is TGTGCCAGCAGCTTGGGGGGACGAGCAGACAATGAGCAGTTCTTC. The chain couples TRBV5-6 to TRBJ2-1; D is perhaps TRBD1 or TRBD2 (5 bases each). The length of the CDR3 is 15 residues. V was shortened by 0 bases and J by 5 bases, with 12 bases between the two germline ends. Germline V lookup: CDR1 SGHDT, CDR2 YYEEEE.

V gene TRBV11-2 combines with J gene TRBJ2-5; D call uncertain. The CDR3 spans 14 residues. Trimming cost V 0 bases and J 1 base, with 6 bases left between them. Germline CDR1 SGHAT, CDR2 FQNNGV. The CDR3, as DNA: TGTGCCAGCAGCTTAGACCTCCGCCAAGAGACCCAGTACTTC. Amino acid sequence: CASSLDLRQETQYF.

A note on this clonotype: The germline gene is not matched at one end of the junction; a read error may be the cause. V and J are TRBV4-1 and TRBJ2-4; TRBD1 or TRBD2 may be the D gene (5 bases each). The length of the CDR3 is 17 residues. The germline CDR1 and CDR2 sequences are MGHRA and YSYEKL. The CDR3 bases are TGCGCCAGCAGCGAAGAAACCGGGACCTTAGCCAAAAACATTCAGTACTTC. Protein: CASSEETGTLAKNIQYF.

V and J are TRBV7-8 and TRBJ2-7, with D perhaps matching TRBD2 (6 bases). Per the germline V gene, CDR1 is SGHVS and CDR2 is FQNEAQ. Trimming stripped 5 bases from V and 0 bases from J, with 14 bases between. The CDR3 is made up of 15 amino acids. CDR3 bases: TGTGCCAGCAGCGCGCGGGACTTGAGCTCCTACGAGCAGTACTTC. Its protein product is CASSARDLSSYEQYF.

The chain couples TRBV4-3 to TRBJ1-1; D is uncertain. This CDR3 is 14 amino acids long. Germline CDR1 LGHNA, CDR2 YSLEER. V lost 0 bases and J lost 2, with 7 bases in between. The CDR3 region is CASSQDLANTEAFF. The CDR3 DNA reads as TGCGCCAGCAGCCAAGATTTGGCCAACACTGAAGCTTTCTTT.

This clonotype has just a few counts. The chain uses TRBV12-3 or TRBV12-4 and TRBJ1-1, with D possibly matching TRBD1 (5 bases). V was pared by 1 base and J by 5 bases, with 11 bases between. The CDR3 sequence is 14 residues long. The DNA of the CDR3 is TGTGCCAGCAGTTTAGGGGGGGGGATTACTGAAGCTTTCTTT. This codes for CASSLGGGITEAFF.

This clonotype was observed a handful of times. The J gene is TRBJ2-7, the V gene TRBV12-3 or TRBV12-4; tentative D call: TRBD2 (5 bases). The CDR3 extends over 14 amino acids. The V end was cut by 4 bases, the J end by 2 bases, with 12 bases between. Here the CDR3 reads CASSSGLRTYEQYF. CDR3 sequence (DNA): TGTGCCAGCAGTTCCGGACTCAGAACCTACGAGCAGTACTTC.

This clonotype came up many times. The CDR3 reads CASSQDRVAGTEQYF. The CDR3 DNA sequence: TGTGCCAGCAGCCAAGATAGGGTAGCGGGAACAGAGCAGTACTTC. V gene TRBV4-2 combines with J gene TRBJ2-7; 8 bases fit TRBD2. The germline CDR1 and CDR2 sequences are LGHNA and YNFKEQ. V was pared by 0 bases and J by 7 bases, with 8 bases of the junction left unmatched. The CDR3 sequence is 15 residues long.

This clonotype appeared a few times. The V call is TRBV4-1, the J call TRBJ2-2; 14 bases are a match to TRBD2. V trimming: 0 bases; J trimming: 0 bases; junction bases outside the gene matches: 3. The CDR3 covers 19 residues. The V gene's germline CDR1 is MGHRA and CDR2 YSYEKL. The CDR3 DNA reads TGCGCCAGCAGCCAAGAGGGACTAGCGGGGGTCGCGAACACCGGGGAGCTGTTTTTT. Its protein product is CASSQEGLAGVANTGELFF.

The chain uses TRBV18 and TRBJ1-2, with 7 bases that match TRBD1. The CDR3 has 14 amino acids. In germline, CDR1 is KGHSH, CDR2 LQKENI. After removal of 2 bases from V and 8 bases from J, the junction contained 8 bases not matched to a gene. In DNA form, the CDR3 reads TGTGCCAGCTCACCAACAGGGGTGGTTCTCGGCTACACCTTC. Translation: CASSPTGVVLGYTF.

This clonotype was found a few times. The CDR3 bases are TGTGCCAGCAGCTCAGGACAGGGCAGTGCCGGGGAGCTGTTTTTT. Protein sequence: CASSSGQGSAGELFF. This chain connects TRBV7-2 to TRBJ2-2; 8 nucleotides agree with TRBD1. Trimming removed 4 bases from V and 6 bases from J; junction bases left unmatched: 7. The CDR3 extends over 15 amino acids. CDR1 is SGHTA, CDR2 FQGNSA, per germline.

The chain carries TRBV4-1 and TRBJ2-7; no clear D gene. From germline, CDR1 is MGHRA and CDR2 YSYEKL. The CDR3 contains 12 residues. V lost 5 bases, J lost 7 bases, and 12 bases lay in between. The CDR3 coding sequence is TGCGCCAGCAGCGCCCCTGGTTGGGAGCAGTACTTC. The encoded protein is CASSAPGWEQYF.

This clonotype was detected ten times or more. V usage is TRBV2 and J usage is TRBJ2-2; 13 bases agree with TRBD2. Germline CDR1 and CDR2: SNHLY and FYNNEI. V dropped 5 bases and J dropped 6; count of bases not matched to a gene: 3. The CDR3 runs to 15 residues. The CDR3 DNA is TGTGCCAGCAGTTGGACTAGCGGGAGCTCCGGGGAGCTGTTTTTT. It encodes CASSWTSGSSGELFF.

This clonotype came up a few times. The CDR3: CASSLAVAGGHNEQFF. CDR3 DNA: TGTGCCAGCAGCTTAGCAGTAGCGGGGGGCCACAATGAGCAGTTCTTC. This chain connects TRBV11-2 to TRBJ2-1, with 10 bases identical to TRBD2. Trimming at V came to 1 base and at J to 5 bases, leaving 5 bases not matched to a gene. The CDR3 has 16 residues. In germline, CDR1 is SGHAT, CDR2 FQNNGV.

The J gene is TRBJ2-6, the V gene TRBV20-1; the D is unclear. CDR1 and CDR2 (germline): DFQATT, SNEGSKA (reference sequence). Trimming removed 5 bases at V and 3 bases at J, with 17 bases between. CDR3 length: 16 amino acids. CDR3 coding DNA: TGCAGTGCTGATGGCATGGGAAAGAATGGGGCCAACGTCCTGACTTTC. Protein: CSADGMGKNGANVLTF.

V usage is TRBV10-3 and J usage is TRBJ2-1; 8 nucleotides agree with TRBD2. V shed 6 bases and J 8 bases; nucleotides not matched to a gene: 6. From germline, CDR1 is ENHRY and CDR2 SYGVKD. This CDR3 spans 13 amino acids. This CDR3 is CAIRTSGGDEQFF. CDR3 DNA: TGTGCCATCAGAACTAGCGGTGGCGATGAGCAGTTCTTC.

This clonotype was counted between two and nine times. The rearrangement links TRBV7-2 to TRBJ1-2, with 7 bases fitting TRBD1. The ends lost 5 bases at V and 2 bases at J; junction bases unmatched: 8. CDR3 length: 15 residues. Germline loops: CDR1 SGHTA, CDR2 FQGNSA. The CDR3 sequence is CASSGSPTGNYGYTF. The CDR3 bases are TGTGCCAGCAGCGGATCTCCGACAGGGAACTATGGCTACACCTTC.

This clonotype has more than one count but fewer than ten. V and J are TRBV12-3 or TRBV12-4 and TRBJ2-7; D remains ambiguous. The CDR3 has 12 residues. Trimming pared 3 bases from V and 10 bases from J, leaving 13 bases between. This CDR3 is CASSFSGLIQYF. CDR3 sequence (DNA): TGTGCCAGCAGTTTTAGTGGCCTAATACAGTACTTC.

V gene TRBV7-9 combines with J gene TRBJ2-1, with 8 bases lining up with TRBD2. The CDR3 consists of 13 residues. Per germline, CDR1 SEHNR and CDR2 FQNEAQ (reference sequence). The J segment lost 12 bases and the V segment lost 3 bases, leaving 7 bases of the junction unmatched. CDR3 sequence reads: CASSFSGGPSQFF. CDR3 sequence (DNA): TGTGCCAGCAGCTTTTCGGGAGGGCCTTCGCAGTTCTTC.

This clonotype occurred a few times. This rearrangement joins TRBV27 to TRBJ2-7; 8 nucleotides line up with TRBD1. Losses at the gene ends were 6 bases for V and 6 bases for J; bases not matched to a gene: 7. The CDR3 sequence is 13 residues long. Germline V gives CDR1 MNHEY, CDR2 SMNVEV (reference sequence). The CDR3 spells CASSQGAQLEQYF. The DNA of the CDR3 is TGTGCCAGCAGCCAGGGGGCGCAGCTCGAGCAGTACTTC.

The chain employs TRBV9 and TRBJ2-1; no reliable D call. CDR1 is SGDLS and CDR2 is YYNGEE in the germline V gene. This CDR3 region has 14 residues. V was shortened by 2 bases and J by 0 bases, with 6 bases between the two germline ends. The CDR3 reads CASSVGISYNEQFF. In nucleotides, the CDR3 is TGTGCCAGCAGCGTGGGAATCTCCTACAATGAGCAGTTCTTC.